The rows below give T cell receptor beta chains drawn from one sample of a study of T cells after yellow fever vaccination. TCRdb processed the 5' RACE reads anew with MiXCR; each CDR3 protein has one entry. The data show more than 450,000 distinct CDR3 sequences, around a fifth seen once. The sample in question was PBMCs, obtained roughly 23 days after the first yellow fever vaccination. These receptors were collected from a man younger than 30 who received the YFV17D yellow fever vaccine. Each CDR3 is given with its conserved first and last residue. The D gene is left open where the match is weak. Size values are once, few and many counts, or a class for expanded clones, and some rows have none.

d_call j_call v_call clone_size cdr3_nt cdr3_aa
TRBD1 TRBJ1-6 TRBV25-1 - TGTGCCAGCAGCGAACAGGGGGCGGCTAATTCACCCCTCCACTTT CASSEQGAANSPLHF
TRBD1 TRBJ2-4 TRBV10-3 - TGTGCCATCAGTGAGTCACAGGGGGTTTTCAAAAACATTCAGTACTTC CAISESQGVFKNIQYF
- TRBJ2-3 TRBV28 - TGTGCCAGCAGCCAAAGGGGGTTTGATACGCAGTATTTT CASSQRGFDTQYF
- TRBJ2-7 TRBV20-1 - TGCAGTGCTAGGGCCTTGGGTATCCACGAGCAGTACTTC CSARALGIHEQYF
TRBD2 TRBJ2-1 TRBV7-3 - TGTGCCAGCAGCTCTCTAGCGGGGGGGATAAATGAGCAGTTCTTC CASSSLAGGINEQFF
- TRBJ2-2 TRBV7-3 - TGTGCCAGCAGCTTATCTGGGGCATCGAACACCGGGGAGCTGTTTTTT CASSLSGASNTGELFF
- TRBJ1-3 TRBV11-2 - TGTGCCAGCAGGGGAGGTAGCTCTGGAAACACCATATATTTT CASRGGSSGNTIYF
- TRBJ2-7 TRBV5-1 few TGCGCCAGCAGCCCGACAATTTTATCGATAGAATCCTACGAGCAGTACTTC CASSPTILSIESYEQYF
- TRBJ2-1 TRBV28 - TGTGCCAGCAAAAGAGATGGCCCCTACAATGAGCAGTTCTTC CASKRDGPYNEQFF
TRBD1 TRBJ1-4 TRBV6-5 few TGTGCCAGCAGTTACTCCGGGACAGGGCATAGTGAAAAACTGTTTTTT CASSYSGTGHSEKLFF
- TRBJ1-1 TRBV11-2 - TGTGCCAGCAGCTTGACCCGTACAGTTATTGAAGCTTTCTTT CASSLTRTVIEAFF
TRBD1 TRBJ1-1 TRBV7-3 few TGTGCCAGCAGCTTAATGGGACAGGGAAGGACTGAAGCTTTCTTT CASSLMGQGRTEAFF
- TRBJ2-7 TRBV6-5 - TGTGCCAGCAGTTACGGGGCAGGGGTATCCTACGAGCAGTACTTC CASSYGAGVSYEQYF
- TRBJ1-5 TRBV27 few TGTGCCAGTAGGGAGGGATTTAGCAATCAGCCCCAGCATTTT CASREGFSNQPQHF
- TRBJ2-7 TRBV7-9 - TGTGCCAGCAGCTCACCGGGGGTCTACGAGCAGTACTTC CASSSPGVYEQYF
TRBD2 TRBJ2-5 TRBV6-2/TRBV6-3 - TGTGCCAGCGGCCTAGCGGGGGGAGAGACCCAGTACTTC CASGLAGGETQYF
- TRBJ2-1 TRBV4-3 few TGCGCCAGCAGCCAAGATCATGCCCGGGGGGCGAATGAGCAGTTCTTC CASSQDHARGANEQFF
- TRBJ2-2 TRBV5-1 few TGCGCCAGCAGCCCCTGGCGTCAGAACACCGGGGAGCTGTTTTTT CASSPWRQNTGELFF
TRBD2 TRBJ2-3 TRBV5-4 few TGTGCCAGCAGCCCGACTTCCGGGACTAGCGTCGTTGCTACGCAGTATTTT CASSPTSGTSVVATQYF
TRBD2 TRBJ2-7 TRBV15 - TGTGCCACCAGCAGAGATAGGACTAGTAGCTACGAGCAGTACTTC CATSRDRTSSYEQYF
TRBD1 TRBJ2-1 TRBV5-1 - TGCGCCAGCAGCACCCCTCTTGACAGGGACTACAATGAGCAGTTCTTC CASSTPLDRDYNEQFF
- TRBJ2-3 TRBV5-1 - TGCGCCAGCCAGCTTGGTTCCAGCACAGATACGCAGTATTTT CASQLGSSTDTQYF
- TRBJ2-1 TRBV6-4 - TGTGCCAGCAGTGACTCGGCGAGTGAGCAGTTCTTC CASSDSASEQFF
TRBD2 TRBJ2-1 TRBV7-2 - TGTGTCAGCAGCTTAAATCGGGGGGTCAATGAGCAGTTCTTC CVSSLNRGVNEQFF
- TRBJ1-1 TRBV6-5 few TGTGCCAGCAGTTACCTGACAGCGAACACTGAAGCTTTCTTT CASSYLTANTEAFF
- TRBJ1-2 TRBV29-1 few TGCAGCGTTGCAGAGATCTATGGCTACACCTTC CSVAEIYGYTF